These 5 T cell receptor beta chains share one sample of origin, sequenced in a study of blood T cell repertoires in COVID-19. Here immunoSEQ multiplex PCR was the method, and the copy in TCRdb shows in-frame clones only, minus some. In the table there are tens of thousands of clones, around four fifths of which are singletons. Material for sequencing was peripheral blood. These receptor sequences come from a man in his fifties or sixties with active COVID-19.

The chain joins TRBV9 to TRBJ2-1; 10 bases are a match to TRBD2. Germline CDR1 SGDLS, CDR2 YYNGEE. V shed 2 bases, J shed 7 bases, and the junction held 9 bases outside the gene matches. This CDR3 contains 16 residues. CDR3 sequence: CASSVISSGSQNEQFF. CDR3 coding DNA: TGTGCCAGCAGCGTCATCTCTAGCGGGAGTCAAAATGAGCAGTTCTTC.

This chain connects TRBV27 to TRBJ2-1; a possible D gene is TRBD2 (6 bases). From germline, CDR1 is MNHEY and CDR2 SMNVEV (reference sequence). V was pared by 6 bases and J by 4 bases, with 19 bases between. This CDR3 comprises 16 residues. DNA of the CDR3: TGTGCCAGCAGCACGCACGGGACTCCTAATTACAATGAGCAGTTCTTC. Its protein product is CASSTHGTPNYNEQFF.

The chain employs TRBV4-2 and TRBJ2-5; possibly TRBD2 for D (6 bases). CDR1 LGHNA and CDR2 YNFKEQ come from the germline V gene. The CDR3 has 13 amino acids. The V gene lost 4 bases and the J gene lost 5 bases, with 11 bases spanning the gap. The CDR3 loop is CASSPTSWETQYF. Here the CDR3 DNA reads TGTGCCAGCAGCCCGACTAGTTGGGAGACCCAGTACTTC.

The V call is TRBV5-1, the J call TRBJ1-5, with 7 bases identical to TRBD1. Germline V gene lookup returns CDR1 SGHRS and CDR2 YFSETQ. The CDR3 is made up of 14 amino acids. Trimming cost V 2 bases and J 5 bases; bases outside gene matches: 4. In DNA, the CDR3 is TGCGCCAGCAGCTTTACAGGGGCGGATCAGCCCCAGCATTTT. This gives the protein CASSFTGADQPQHF.

The CDR3 sequence: CASSPIRQGTGNTIYF. The CDR3 DNA sequence: TGTGCCAGCTCACCGATAAGACAGGGAACTGGAAACACCATATATTTT. V and J are TRBV18 and TRBJ1-3; TRBD1 matches at 7 bases. This CDR3 spans 16 amino acids. Germline V gene data show CDR1 as KGHSH and CDR2 as LQKENI. Trimming at V came to 3 bases and at J to 2 bases, leaving 7 bases not matched to a gene.